The rows below give T cell receptor beta chains drawn from one sample of a study of early T cells in non-severe SARS-CoV-2 infection. TCRdb processed the 5' RACE reads anew with MiXCR; each CDR3 protein has one entry. Of nearly 45,000 distinct CDR3 sequences listed, around a tenth are singletons. Sequences were obtained from whole blood. Every receptor here comes from an adult who was a healthcare worker with PCR-confirmed SARS-CoV-2 infection or an uninfected control (not recorded which). The CDR3 runs from the conserved cysteine through the conserved F or W. A D gene is named only where the DNA matches it firmly. The size of a clone is reported for some rows only, either as once, few or many, or as a class for expanded clones.

CDR3aa	CDR3nt	j_gene	v_gene	abundance	d_gene
CSARGGSGGSYNEQFF	TGCAGTGCTAGAGGGGGTAGCGGCGGCTCCTACAATGAGCAGTTCTTC	TRBJ2-1	TRBV20-1	many	-
CASSLGQGEGYTF	TGTGCCAGCAGCCTGGGACAGGGTGAAGGCTACACCTTC	TRBJ1-2	TRBV7-9	many	TRBD1
CASSHRQTVNTEAFF	TGTGCCAGCAGCCATCGGCAGACCGTGAACACTGAAGCTTTCTTT	TRBJ1-1	TRBV3-1	many	-
CSVDVHPTDTQYF	TGCAGCGTTGACGTGCACCCCACAGATACGCAGTATTTT	TRBJ2-3	TRBV29-1	once	-
CSGALAGVETQYF	TGCAGTGGCGCACTAGCGGGAGTGGAGACCCAGTACTTC	TRBJ2-5	TRBV20-1	many	TRBD2
CASSPDRLKLFF	TGTGCCAGCAGCCCGGACAGGCTTAAACTGTTTTTT	TRBJ1-4	TRBV11-1	-	TRBD1
CASTSGQATYEQYF	TGTGCCAGCACCTCCGGGCAGGCAACCTACGAGCAGTACTTC	TRBJ2-7	TRBV5-4	many	-
CASSLGGVEQPQHF	TGTGCCAGCAGTTTAGGGGGAGTTGAGCAGCCCCAGCATTTT	TRBJ1-5	TRBV27	many	-
CASGTGFSPGAFF	TGTGCCAGCGGGACAGGATTTTCACCGGGAGCTTTCTTT	TRBJ1-1	TRBV7-2	-	TRBD1
CASSWGRDTEAFF	TGTGCCAGCAGCTGGGGACGGGACACTGAAGCTTTCTTT	TRBJ1-1	TRBV5-6	few	-
CASGVSDSPLHF	TGTGCCAGCGGGGTTTCGGATTCACCCCTCCACTTT	TRBJ1-6	TRBV28	-	-
CASSWGGSTGELFF	TGTGCCAGCAGCTGGGGCGGGAGCACCGGGGAGCTGTTTTTT	TRBJ2-2	TRBV7-9	few	TRBD2
CASSLFSGINTGELFF	TGTGCCAGCAGTTTATTTAGCGGGATTAACACCGGGGAGCTGTTTTTT	TRBJ2-2	TRBV5-5	many	TRBD2
CVSSPRDVSYNEQFF	TGTGTCAGCAGCCCCCGGGACGTCTCCTACAATGAGCAGTTCTTC	TRBJ2-1	TRBV12-3/TRBV12-4	few	-
CASSITDLSYEQYF	TGTGCCAGTAGTATCACGGACCTCTCCTACGAGCAGTACTTC	TRBJ2-7	TRBV19	many	-
CASSPSGTVQAFF	TGTGCCAGCTCACCGTCGGGGACAGTCCAAGCTTTCTTT	TRBJ1-1	TRBV18	many	TRBD1
CAIRGEYEQFF	TGTGCCATCAGGGGGGAGTATGAGCAGTTCTTC	TRBJ2-1	TRBV10-3	few	-
CASSTGQGGNQPQHF	TGTGCCAGCAGCACGGGACAGGGCGGCAATCAGCCCCAGCATTTT	TRBJ1-5	TRBV13	many	TRBD1
CASSQDTDPTYNEQFF	TGTGCCAGCAGCCAAGATACCGACCCGACCTACAATGAGCAGTTCTTC	TRBJ2-1	TRBV14	many	-
CASSLGVAGGAGELFF	TGTGCCAGCAGCTTAGGAGTCGCGGGTGGGGCCGGGGAGCTGTTTTTT	TRBJ2-2	TRBV7-6	-	-
CSAIGGGTYNEQFF	TGCAGTGCTATAGGTGGGGGAACCTACAATGAGCAGTTCTTC	TRBJ2-1	TRBV20-1	many	-
CASSYSKGLAGSYNEQFF	TGTGCCAGCAGTTACTCGAAGGGACTAGCGGGATCCTACAATGAGCAGTTCTTC	TRBJ2-1	TRBV6-2/TRBV6-3	many	TRBD2
CAIRGSVSYEQYF	TGTGCCATCAGGGGGTCTGTTTCCTACGAGCAGTACTTC	TRBJ2-7	TRBV10-3	many	-
CASSSGREPDTQYF	TGTGCCAGCAGCTCAGGTCGGGAACCAGATACGCAGTATTTT	TRBJ2-3	TRBV7-2	many	-
CASSFSIGFGYTF	TGTGCCAGCAGTTTCTCCATCGGGTTTGGCTACACCTTC	TRBJ1-2	TRBV12-3/TRBV12-4	many	-